The T cell receptor beta chain described here comes from a study of blood T cells in healthy people across ages. Study-wide results and limits: Significant beta diversity loss was already apparent by age roughly 44, declining roughly linearly. Greater diversity and more naive CD4+ cells were seen in long-lived donors than in aged donors.

Germline V gene data show CDR1 as LNHDA and CDR2 as SQIVND (reference sequence). V was cut by 7 bases and J by 6 bases, with 16 bases left in between. The CDR3 has 14 amino acids. About this clonotype itself: Its specificity is unknown.

A second PCR, run for roughly 7 to 12 cycles, used a sample-barcoded 5' primer plus a J-beta primer mix. Each CDR3 protein is one row after TCRdb ran MiXCR on the 5' RACE reads. The repertoire holds around 800,000 distinct CDR3 sequences, with 60% to 80% as singletons. Sequenced sample: blood. This clonotype was sampled from a young man in good health. This sequence joins TRBV19 and TRBJ2-1; D is uncertain. The CDR3 nucleotides are TGTGCCAGTAAAGGAGACCATCCAGGCAATGAGCAGTTCTTC. The encoded protein is CASKGDHPGNEQFF.